This record covers a single TCR beta chain. This receptor's antigen is unknown. One base away there is no much larger clone; base qualities are not given. The data originate from a study of blood T cell repertoires in COVID-19 (dated by TCRdb to 2020 to 2021). For the study in its entirety: The collaborator samples originated in the United States, Italy and Spain and spanned the acute and convalescent phases of COVID-19. The material from the prospective study consisted of cDNA or gDNA derived from T cells, B-cell-depleted T cells, or PBMCs. Deeply sampled blood TCRbeta repertoires from subjects exposed to, actively infected with, or recovered from COVID-19 were included in the dataset. The repertoires were released in a freely available public database intended as a resource for research on the immune response to SARS-CoV-2. Samples were obtained from the ongoing ImmuneRACE study (first 160 participants) and from 950 to 1,500 subjects provided by 6 global collaborators. A de-identified subject ID, COVID-19 status, age in years and sex were almost always included in the sample metadata. Where available, HLA class I and class II types were taken from metadata supplied by the sample provider and were not determined by assay-based typing.

TCRbeta CDR3 regions were amplified from genomic DNA by means of the immunoSEQ Assay, a bias-controlled multiplex PCR. As for the authors' bioinformatics: The number of nucleated cells in each sample was estimated by amplification of reference gene primers within the assay. To quantify the absolute abundance of each unique TCRbeta CDR3 rearrangement, sequence reads were collapsed and filtered. For each sample, productive Simpson clonality was calculated as the square root of Simpson's diversity index over productive rearrangements. TCRdb obtained this table from immuneACCESS and retained in-frame rearrangements with V and J assigned. These tables miss some clones; where compared with another copy, unresolved V genes account for less than half of the shortfall, and the remainder is unexplained. For V, J and clone size, that table is used; D and trimming come from the DNA. A total of over 85,000 clones appear in this sample, 85% of them only once. Roughly 40% of the sample belongs to the ten largest clones.

CDR1 and CDR2 are read off the germline V gene as SGDLS and YYNGEE. The V and J ends are trimmed by 4 bases and 1 base, leaving 10 bases between them. The CDR3 has 14 amino acids, counting the end cysteine and phenylalanine. Only the CDR3 region is kept as DNA, spanning 42 bases read in frame from base 1. The collaborating institutions used their own protocols to collect whole blood in K2EDTA tubes. Collaborator samples were shipped for TCRbeta analysis as frozen whole blood, isolated PBMCs, or DNA extracted from either sample type. Overall study outcomes, separate from this receptor: Clinical and demographic metadata were provided uncurated, with the amount varying by source and participant.

Material for sequencing was peripheral blood. This clonotype was obtained from an elderly man with acute or convalescent COVID-19. Rearrangement joined TRBV9 to TRBJ2-3, and possibly TRBD1, on 5 matching bases. CDR3 region: CASSPLGGTDTQYF. The DNA sequence is given as TGTGCCAGCAGCCCCCTAGGGGGCACAGATACGCAGTATTTT.